This T cell receptor beta chain emerged from a study of blood T cell repertoires in COVID-19. Study background: T cells, B-cell-depleted T cells, or PBMCs provided the cDNA or gDNA that served as material.

V was shortened by 4 bases and J by 6 bases, with 21 bases between the two germline ends. This CDR3 has 17 amino acids. Germline loops: CDR1 KGHDR, CDR2 SFDVKD. TCRdb's table, derived via immunoSEQ multiplex PCR, lists solely in-frame clones and lacks some. The table shows about 37,000 clones, with approximately 90% occurring only once. The V call is TRBV24-1, the J call TRBJ2-1; D might be TRBD2 (6 bases). This clonotype was obtained from a woman in her twenties or thirties in a cohort sampled during active COVID-19. The sample consisted of peripheral blood. CDR3 DNA: TGTGCCACCAGTGACCCCCTTCAGGGAGGAAGGAGCAATGAGCAGTTCTTC. Translation gives CATSDPLQGGRSNEQFF.